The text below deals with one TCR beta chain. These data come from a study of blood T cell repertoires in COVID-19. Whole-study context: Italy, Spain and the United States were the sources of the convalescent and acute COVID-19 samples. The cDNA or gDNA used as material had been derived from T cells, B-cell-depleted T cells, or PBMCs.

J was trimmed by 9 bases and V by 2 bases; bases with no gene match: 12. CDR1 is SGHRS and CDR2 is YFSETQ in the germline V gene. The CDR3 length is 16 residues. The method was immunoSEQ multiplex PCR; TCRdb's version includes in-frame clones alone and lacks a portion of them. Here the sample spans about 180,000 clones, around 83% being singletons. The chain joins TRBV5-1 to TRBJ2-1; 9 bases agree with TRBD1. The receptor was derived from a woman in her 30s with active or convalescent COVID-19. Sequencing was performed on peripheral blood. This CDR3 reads CASSLGTGTLRIEQFF. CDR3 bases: TGCGCCAGCAGCTTAGGGACAGGGACTCTAAGGATTGAGCAGTTCTTC.